The T cell receptor beta chain described here comes from a study of regulatory T cells in long-lasting Graves disease. Indicated time point: newly diagnosed GD, antithyroid drugs for less than 3 months. Following extraction of RNA from PBMCs, that RNA was used to make the TCR library. V lost 1 base and J lost 2, with 8 bases in between. Germline CDR1 reads KGHSH; CDR2 reads LQKENI. CDR3 length: 14 amino acids. This clonotype was seen at least ten times. Arm-PCR of CDR3 regions and iRepertoire HTBI primers were used to build TCR beta libraries. TCRdb called the multiplex PCR reads again in MiXCR, with one record for every CDR3 protein. The sample yields approximately 350,000 distinct CDR3 sequences, around 15% seen once. The same sample was also studied in work on T cells in Graves' hyperthyroidism and ophthalmopathy.

This specimen consisted of peripheral blood mononuclear cells (PBMCs), obtained at new diagnosis, from a patient treated with antithyroid drugs. This rearrangement joins TRBV18 to TRBJ1-1; possibly TRBD1 for D (5 bases). The clonotype comes from a woman aged 18-29 years with Graves disease. DNA for the CDR3: TGTGCCAGCTCACCACGACAGACCAACACTGAAGCTTTCTTT. As protein: CASSPRQTNTEAFF.